These 16 T cell receptor beta chains were all obtained from the same sample, sequenced in a study of blood T cell repertoires in COVID-19. Sequenced by immunoSEQ multiplex PCR; TCRdb stores in-frame clones only, minus some. This table has 60,000 to 65,000 clones, about 93% appearing once. Sample: peripheral blood. The receptor source for this set is an elderly woman with active COVID-19.

The chain has TRBV27 and TRBJ2-7; D may be TRBD2 (5 bases). The CDR3 has 14 amino acids. Germline V lookup: CDR1 MNHEY, CDR2 SMNVEV (reference sequence). Deletions cut 3 bases from V and 2 bases from J, with 11 bases between. The CDR3 coding sequence is TGTGCCAGCAGTTTCAGTAGCGTACCCTACGAGCAGTACTTC. Translating gives CASSFSSVPYEQYF.

The chain couples TRBV9 to TRBJ2-1, with D tentatively TRBD2 (6 bases). This CDR3 is built from 17 residues. Trimming shortened V by 4 bases and J by 2 bases, and 19 bases separated the two germline ends. Germline V gene lookup returns CDR1 SGDLS and CDR2 YYNGEE. The chain's CDR3 is CASSPRAVAAPYNEQFF. In DNA, the CDR3 is TGTGCCAGCAGCCCCCGGGCGGTAGCGGCCCCCTACAATGAGCAGTTCTTC.

V usage is TRBV5-1 and J usage is TRBJ1-2, with 7 positions matching TRBD1. The CDR3 consists of 12 residues. V lost 4 bases and J lost 5; bases outside the gene matches: 2. Germline values: CDR1 SGHRS, CDR2 YFSETQ. In nucleotides, the CDR3 is TGCGCCAGCAGCGGGACAGATTATGGCTACACCTTC. It codes for CASSGTDYGYTF. The entire variable domain, with the rest obtained from reference TRBV5-1 and TRBJ1-2, is as follows: KAGVTQTPRYLIKTRGQQVTLSCSPISGHRSVSWYQQTPGQGLQFLFEYFSETQRNKGNFPGRFSGRQFSNSRSEMNVSTLELGDSALYLCASSGTDYGYTFGSGTRLTVV.

This chain connects TRBV19 to TRBJ2-4, with D unclear. V was shortened by 1 base and J by 5 bases, with 6 bases between the two germline ends. This CDR3 spans 13 amino acids. Germline V gene sequence: CDR1 LNHDA, CDR2 SQIVND (reference sequence). This CDR3 is CASSIGPENIQYF. The CDR3 bases are TGTGCCAGTAGTATAGGCCCAGAAAACATTCAGTACTTC.

The chain couples TRBV5-8 to TRBJ2-5; TRBD1 matches 12 bases. The ends lost 3 bases at V and 0 bases at J; junction bases unmatched: 12. Germline values: CDR1 SGHTS, CDR2 YDEGEE. The CDR3 covers 19 residues. The CDR3 nucleotides read TGTGCCAGCAGCTCACTTACCGGGACAGGGGGCCCGTACCAAGAGACCCAGTACTTC. Its translation: CASSSLTGTGGPYQETQYF.

The gene calls are TRBV6-5 and TRBJ1-1, with D perhaps TRBD1 (6 bases). Trimming left V 6 bases short and J 0 bases short, with 14 bases between. The CDR3 consists of 15 residues. Germline values: CDR1 MNHEY, CDR2 SVGAGI. The CDR3 spells CASRPATGLNTEAFF. CDR3 bases: TGTGCCAGCAGACCCGCCACAGGGCTGAACACTGAAGCTTTCTTT.

This chain links TRBV21-1 with TRBJ2-4; the table assigns TRBD2, which was not confirmed against the DNA. TRBV21-1 is a known pseudogene. The CDR3 contains 15 residues. The CDR3 bases are TGTGCCAGCAGCAAGGGCGGACTAGCCAAAAACATTCAGTACTTC. Its protein is CASSKGGLAKNIQYF.

The rearrangement links TRBV10-3 to TRBJ2-7, with D hard to call. Deletions cut 0 bases from V and 7 bases from J, with 7 bases between. Germline CDR1 is ENHRY and CDR2 is SYGVKD. The CDR3 contains 12 residues. The CDR3: CAISESEREQYF. CDR3 DNA sequence: TGTGCCATCAGTGAGTCTGAGCGAGAGCAGTACTTC.

This chain connects TRBV7-8 to TRBJ2-3, with TRBD1 identical over 7 bases. The germline V gene encodes CDR1 SGHVS and CDR2 FQNEAQ. This CDR3 has 17 amino acids. V trimming: 5 bases; J trimming: 1 base; junction bases outside the gene matches: 12. The CDR3 reads CASSPTTGVEGTDTQYF. CDR3 coding DNA: TGTGCCAGCAGCCCAACAACAGGGGTGGAAGGCACAGATACGCAGTATTTT.

The chain is built from TRBV27 and TRBJ2-4; D is undetermined. V lost 5 bases and J lost 0, with 5 bases in between. The CDR3 sequence is 13 residues long. The germline V gene has CDR1 MNHEY and CDR2 SMNVEV (reference sequence). CDR3 nucleotides: TGTGCCAGCAGTCCCCTAGCCAAAAACATTCAGTACTTC. It translates to CASSPLAKNIQYF.

V is TRBV24-1 and J is TRBJ1-2, with TRBD1 matching over 7 bases. The germline gives CDR1 KGHDR, CDR2 SFDVKD. The J segment lost 1 base and the V segment lost 5 bases, leaving 3 bases of the junction unmatched. CDR3 length: 14 amino acids. The CDR3 here is CATSGDSLNYGYTF. As DNA, the CDR3 is TGTGCCACCAGTGGGGACAGCCTTAACTATGGCTACACCTTC.

The V call is TRBV29-1, the J call TRBJ2-2, with D possibly matching TRBD1 (7 bases). Trimming pared 2 bases from V and 0 bases from J, leaving 16 bases between. Germline V lookup: CDR1 SQVTM, CDR2 ANQGSEA. The length of the CDR3 is 17 residues. Here the CDR3 reads CSVESEGATANTGELFF. The CDR3, as DNA: TGCAGCGTTGAATCGGAGGGGGCGACCGCGAACACCGGGGAGCTGTTTTTT.

This clone was seen once. This chain links TRBV10-3 with TRBJ2-5; 9 bases align to TRBD1. Germline CDR1 reads ENHRY; CDR2 reads SYGVKD. The CDR3 is 14 amino acids. The junction had 4 bases not matched to a gene; V was cut back by 2 bases and J by 6 bases. In nucleotides, the CDR3 is TGTGCCATCAGTGAGGGGACAGGGCTACAGACCCAGTACTTC. Its protein is CAISEGTGLQTQYF.

This chain connects TRBV28 to TRBJ1-1, with 9 nucleotides matching TRBD1. The CDR3 covers 14 residues. Germline V lookup: CDR1 MDHEN, CDR2 SYDVKM. The V gene end was trimmed by 4 bases and the J gene end by 5 bases; junction bases not matched to a gene: 5. In nucleotides, the CDR3 is TGTGCCAGCAGTTCGACAGGGGGTCGGACTGAAGCTTTCTTT. Translated, it gives CASSSTGGRTEAFF.

The DNA for the CDR3 is TGTGCTAGTGGTCCGCGGGGGCGGCGGGAAAAACTGTTTTTT. Protein product: CASGPRGRREKLFF. This rearrangement joins TRBV12-5 to TRBJ1-4; tentatively, D is TRBD1 (6 bases). The V gene lost 5 bases and the J gene lost 8 bases, with 15 bases spanning the gap. The CDR3 has 14 amino acids. Germline CDR1 reads LGHNT; CDR2 reads FRNRAP.

This chain joins TRBV3-1 (or the pseudogene TRBV3-2) and TRBJ2-4; 7 bases are a match to TRBD2. Germline V CDR1 and CDR2: LGHDT, YNNKEL (reference sequence). The CDR3 loop spans 14 amino acids. Losses at the gene ends were 8 bases for V and 3 bases for J; bases not matched to a gene: 7. This CDR3 is CASGGGERKNIQYF. For the CDR3, the DNA is TGTGCCAGCGGGGGAGGGGAGCGCAAAAACATTCAGTACTTC.